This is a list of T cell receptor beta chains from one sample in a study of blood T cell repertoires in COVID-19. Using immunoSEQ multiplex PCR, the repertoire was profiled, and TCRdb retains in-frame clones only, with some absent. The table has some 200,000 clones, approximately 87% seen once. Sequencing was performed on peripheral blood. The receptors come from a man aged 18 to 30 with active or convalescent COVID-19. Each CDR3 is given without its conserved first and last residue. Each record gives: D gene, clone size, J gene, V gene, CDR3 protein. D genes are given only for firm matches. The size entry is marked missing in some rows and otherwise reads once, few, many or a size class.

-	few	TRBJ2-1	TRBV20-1	SASDGSSSYNEQF
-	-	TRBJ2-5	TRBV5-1	ASSPGVGDQETQY
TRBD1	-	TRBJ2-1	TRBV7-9	ASSRGQGAYNEQF
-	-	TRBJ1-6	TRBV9	ASSVEGRGNSPLH
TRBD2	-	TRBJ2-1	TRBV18	ASSPLGRGRSF
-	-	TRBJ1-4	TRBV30	AWSLQGKGEEKLF
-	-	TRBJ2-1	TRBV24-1	ATSDIRGINEQF
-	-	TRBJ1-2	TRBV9	ASSFRDYGYT
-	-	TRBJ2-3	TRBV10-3	AISESRTDPY
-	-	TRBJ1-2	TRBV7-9	ASSLFGGVGYT
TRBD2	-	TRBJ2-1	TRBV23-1	ASGPSGSSYNEQF
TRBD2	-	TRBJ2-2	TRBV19	ASSIGRGRANTGELF
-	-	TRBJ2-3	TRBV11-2	ASSGLDTQY
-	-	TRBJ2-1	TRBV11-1	ASSPTLSSYNEQF
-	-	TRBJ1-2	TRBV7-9	ASSYIRESGYT
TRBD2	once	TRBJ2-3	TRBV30	AGTSGTTDTQY
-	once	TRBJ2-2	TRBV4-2	ASSRGGTNTGELF
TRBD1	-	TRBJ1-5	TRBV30	AWSRDRDSSGNQPQH
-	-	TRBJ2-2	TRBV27	ASSLSGEGNTGELF
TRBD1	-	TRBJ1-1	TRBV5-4	ASSYDRGYTEAF
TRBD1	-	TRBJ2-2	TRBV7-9	ASSVPGQHYTGELF
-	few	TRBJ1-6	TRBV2	ASSVEANSPLH
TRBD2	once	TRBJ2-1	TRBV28	ASSSGGKEQF
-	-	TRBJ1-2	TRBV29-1	SVASGTANYGYT
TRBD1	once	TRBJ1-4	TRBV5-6	ASSSGTGGASLYEKLF
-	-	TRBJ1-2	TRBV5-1	ASSLDRYRGYT
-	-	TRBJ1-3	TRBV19	ASRYRESGNTIY
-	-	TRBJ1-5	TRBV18	ASSPEENQPQH
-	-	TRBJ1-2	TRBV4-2	ASSQGGAPDYGYT
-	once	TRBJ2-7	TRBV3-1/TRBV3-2	ASSQGGTMEY
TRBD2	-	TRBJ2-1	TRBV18	ASSPFSGLAGSSYNEQF
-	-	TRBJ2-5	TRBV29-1	SVQSGVETQY
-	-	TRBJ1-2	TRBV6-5	ASSYSRAGYT
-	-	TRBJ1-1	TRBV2	ASSGVRPMNTEAF
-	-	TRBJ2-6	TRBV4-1	ASSQRGISSGANVLT
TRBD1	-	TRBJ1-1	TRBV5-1	ASNPGQGGTEAF
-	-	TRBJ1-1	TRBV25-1	ASSPGLRAF
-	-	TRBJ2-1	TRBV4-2	ASSQIGEIYNEQF
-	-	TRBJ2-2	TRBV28	ASSLTLPGGRNTGELF